Presented here are 8 T cell receptor beta chains from one specimen sequenced in a study of T cells in Graves' hyperthyroidism and ophthalmopathy. TCR beta CDR3 sequences were amplified from RNA transcripts. The study used the HTBI primer set for a first-round RT-PCR of the TCR CDR3. One entry per CDR3 protein results from TCRdb running MiXCR on the multiplex PCR reads. In the table there are around 700,000 distinct CDR3 sequences, 18% of which are singletons. The material sequenced was blood. These receptors all stem from a woman in her 50s with Graves' hyperthyroidism that later progressed to Graves' ophthalmopathy.

The genes are TRBV5-4 and TRBJ2-7, with 10 bases lining up with TRBD1. Trimming at V came to 4 bases and at J to 7 bases, leaving 11 bases not matched to a gene. The V gene's germline CDR1 is SGHNT and CDR2 YYREEE (reference sequence). The CDR3 has 15 residues. The CDR3 DNA follows: TGTGCCAGCAGCGGCCGGGACAGGGGAACCTGGGAGCAGTACTTC. Its protein is CASSGRDRGTWEQYF.

This clonotype turned up a few times. This chain connects TRBV5-1 to TRBJ1-2, with 7 positions matching TRBD1. J gave up 8 bases and V 4 bases, and 11 bases lay outside the gene matches. Germline V CDR1 and CDR2: SGHRS, YFSETQ. The CDR3 has 14 residues. DNA for the CDR3: TGCGCCAGCAGCAGCTCGACAGGGCGGGGCGGCTACACCTTC. The encoded protein is CASSSSTGRGGYTF.

J is TRBJ2-2 and V is TRBV5-1, with unresolved D. V was clipped by 3 bases and J by 7 bases, with 19 bases between them. The CDR3 is 16 residues long. From germline, CDR1 is SGHRS and CDR2 YFSETQ. CDR3 bases: TGCGCCAGCAGCTCAACTTCTAGTACAGAGATCGGGGAGCTGTTTTTT. Its translation is CASSSTSSTEIGELFF. Complete variable domain (other parts from reference TRBV5-1 and TRBJ2-2): KAGVTQTPRYLIKTRGQQVTLSCSPISGHRSVSWYQQTPGQGLQFLFEYFSETQRNKGNFPGRFSGRQFSNSRSEMNVSTLELGDSALYLCASSSTSSTEIGELFFGEGSRLTVL.

This clonotype was seen a handful of times. CDR3 amino acids: CASRKTGIMNTEAFF. The CDR3 DNA follows: TGTGCCAGTAGGAAGACAGGGATCATGAACACTGAAGCTTTCTTT. The chain employs TRBV19 and TRBJ1-1; 7 positions agree with TRBD1. J lost 0 bases, V lost 6 bases, and 7 bases had no gene match. The germline V gene encodes CDR1 LNHDA and CDR2 SQIVND (reference sequence). There are 15 residues in the CDR3.

This clonotype came up once. In DNA, the CDR3 is TGTGCCAGCAGTCGACAGGACAGGGTTGGGTATGGCTACACCTTC. Translation: CASSRQDRVGYGYTF. The chain is built from TRBV9 and TRBJ1-2; 8 positions match TRBD1. The ends lost 5 bases at V and 5 bases at J; junction bases unmatched: 11. CDR3 length equals 15 residues. Germline CDR1 SGDLS, CDR2 YYNGEE.

This clonotype was found a few times. The chain employs TRBV12-5 and TRBJ1-4; D gene ambiguous. Trimming removed 5 bases from V and 0 bases from J, with 7 bases in between. The CDR3 runs to 14 residues. The germline gives CDR1 LGHNT, CDR2 FRNRAP. As DNA, the CDR3 is TGTGCTAGTGGTCTGACTGCAACTAATGAAAAACTGTTTTTT. This gives the protein CASGLTATNEKLFF.

The table lists this clonotype with a few counts. V and J are TRBV10-2 and TRBJ1-1; D gene uncertain. Germline V gene data show CDR1 as WSHSY and CDR2 as SAAADI. The V end lost 7 bases, the J end lost 6 bases, and 12 bases lay between the germline ends. The CDR3 spans 12 residues. This CDR3 reads CASNNGLAEAFF. The CDR3 DNA reads TGCGCCAGCAACAATGGGCTGGCTGAAGCTTTCTTT.

This clonotype was picked up many times. CDR3 protein: CASSFLRGGPRTDTQYF. The CDR3 DNA is TGTGCCAGCAGCTTTCTCCGGGGAGGACCCCGGACAGATACGCAGTATTTT. The chain carries TRBV11-1 and TRBJ2-3; TRBD2 is a possible D gene (6 bases). Trimming removed 3 bases at V and 3 bases at J, with 19 bases between. The germline V gene encodes CDR1 SGHAT and CDR2 FQDESV (reference sequence). This CDR3 is 17 amino acids long.